Sequencing of this T cell receptor (beta chain) was carried out in a study of blood T cell repertoires in COVID-19. Per the original data handling: Cell counts per sample came from amplifying reference gene primers. Using immunoSEQ multiplex PCR, the repertoire was profiled, and TCRdb retains in-frame clones only, with some absent. V and J calls plus clone size are reproduced from that table; the DNA served to infer D and trimming. The sample holds fewer than 250,000 clones, 80% to 90% seen once. The sequenced material came from PBMCs or T cells enriched from blood (not recorded which). This TCR came from a woman aged 45-65 years who had been exposed to COVID-19.

The CDR3 DNA reads as TGTGCCAGCAGTTACGGCCAGGGGGCAGATACGCAGTATTTT. It codes for CASSYGQGADTQYF. The rearrangement links TRBV6-2 or TRBV6-3 to TRBJ2-3; 7 bases line up with TRBD1. CDR1 and CDR2 (germline): MNHEY, SVGEGT. Losses at the gene ends were 2 bases for V and 4 bases for J; bases not matched to a gene: 3. CDR3 length equals 14 residues.